A selection of T cell receptor beta chains follows, all from one sample in a study of siplizumab effects on memory and regulatory T cells. The assay was immunoSEQ multiplex PCR, and TCRdb's table has in-frame clones only and misses some. The data show fewer than 110,000 clones, approximately 91% seen once. Source material: non-Treg CD4+ T cells sorted from blood. The receptors stem from a human donor in good health. The CDR3 runs from the conserved cysteine through the conserved F or W.

V gene,J gene,CDR3 protein
TRBV7-9,TRBJ2-7,CASSLAQGRYEQYF
TRBV6-1,TRBJ2-7,CASRPGTASYEQYF
TRBV7-2,TRBJ1-5,CASSLVYSETAKGWPQHF
TRBV5-1,TRBJ1-3,CASKPQDSGNTIYF
TRBV29-1,TRBJ2-1,CSGITGGGEQFF
TRBV10-2,TRBJ2-5,CASSVGALQETQYF
TRBV19,TRBJ1-1,CASSSLGQGVTEAFF
TRBV29-1,TRBJ2-3,CSVVSGAVDTQYF
TRBV6-6,TRBJ1-1,CASTKSINRNTEAFF
TRBV5-1,TRBJ2-3,CASSRDRSTDTQYF